This T cell receptor (beta chain) emerged from a study of T-cell memory formation after mild COVID-19. At the level of the study: TCR clustering was largely donor specific. Overall study results and limits: Contracting clones localized mainly to CM and EM when CD4+ and mainly to EMRA when CD8+. Several responding clones turned up in pre-infection memory, indicating that cross-reactive memory may have taken part.

This CDR3 spans 15 amino acids. V was pared by 2 bases and J by 6 bases, with 8 bases of the junction left unmatched. Germline lookup yields CDR1 MNHEY and CDR2 SVGAGI. Each CDR3 protein is one row after TCRdb ran MiXCR on the 5' RACE reads. The repertoire consists of 540,000 or so distinct CDR3 sequences, with around 20% occurring once and the leading ten covering around 12%. On this clonotype itself: Its antigen is currently unknown.

This TCR derives from an adult woman who had mild COVID-19 (a few samples of this study predate the infection). Cell type and time point are not known. Sequencing was done on a sample of PBMCs or a T cell subset sorted from them (not recorded which). The chain recombines TRBV6-5 with TRBJ2-3; 7 positions agree with TRBD2. DNA of the CDR3: TGTGCCAGCAGTTACGCTGCGGGAGTGGGGGATACGCAGTATTTT. It specifies CASSYAAGVGDTQYF.